These 26 T cell receptor beta chains came from one sample sequenced in a study of blood T cell repertoires in COVID-19. Only in-frame clones appear in the TCRdb table, and some are missing; sequencing was by immunoSEQ multiplex PCR. The sample contains over 300,000 clones, 85% to 90% of which appear only once. The sample taken for sequencing was PBMCs or T cells enriched from blood (not recorded which). All receptors derive from a woman between 18 and 29 years old who had recovered from COVID-19.

The chain has TRBV12-3 or TRBV12-4 and TRBJ2-1; no firm D call. This CDR3 is 13 amino acids long. Trimming removed 3 bases at V and 4 bases at J, with 7 bases between. CDR3 protein: CASSFGVYNEQFF. The CDR3 DNA reads as TGTGCCAGCAGTTTTGGAGTTTACAATGAGCAGTTCTTC.

Here the CDR3 reads CAWGSPLSGNTIYF. DNA for the CDR3: TGTGCCTGGGGGAGTCCACTCTCTGGAAACACCATATATTTT. The chain uses TRBV30 and TRBJ1-3; D remains unclear. V dropped 5 bases and J dropped 0 bases, with 11 bases sitting between them. This CDR3 has 14 amino acids. The germline gives CDR1 GTSNPN, CDR2 SVGIG (reference sequence).

This clone was observed a handful of times. The J gene is TRBJ2-2, the V gene TRBV27; TRBD1 agrees at 8 bases. Germline V lookup: CDR1 MNHEY, CDR2 SMNVEV (reference sequence). This CDR3 comprises 13 residues. With V trimmed by 7 bases and J by 3 bases, 1 base remained unmatched. In DNA, the CDR3 is TGTGCCAGCAAGGGACAGGACACCGGGGAGCTGTTTTTT. It codes for CASKGQDTGELFF.

V is TRBV7-3 and J is TRBJ2-3; TRBD1 agrees at 7 bases. The V segment lost 5 bases and the J segment 4 bases; nucleotides outside the gene matches: 9. Germline CDR1 and CDR2: SGHTA and FQGTGA. This CDR3 is 15 amino acids long. Written as DNA, the CDR3 is TGTGCCAGCAGCGCCGGACAGGTGGGCTCAGATACGCAGTATTTT. Translated: CASSAGQVGSDTQYF.

This chain links TRBV6-5 with TRBJ2-2; D unclear. From germline, CDR1 is MNHEY and CDR2 SVGAGI. The CDR3 totals 14 residues. The V and J ends lost 6 bases and 5 bases respectively, with 13 bases between them. This CDR3 is CASRGPSRTGELFF. The CDR3 DNA reads as TGTGCCAGCAGGGGCCCGTCACGGACCGGGGAGCTGTTTTTT.

The chain recombines TRBV5-4 with TRBJ2-2; 8 bases match TRBD1. With V trimmed by 1 base and J by 6 bases, 8 bases remained unmatched. The CDR3 runs to 16 residues. Germline V CDR1 and CDR2: SGHNT, YYREEE (reference sequence). CDR3 in amino acids: CASSLLGQGIPGELFF. The CDR3 DNA sequence: TGTGCCAGCAGCTTGCTTGGACAGGGTATTCCCGGGGAGCTGTTTTTT.

The chain employs TRBV28 and TRBJ1-1; 10 positions agree with TRBD1. V gave up 5 bases and J gave up 6 bases; unmatched junction bases: 24. Germline values: CDR1 MDHEN, CDR2 SYDVKM. The length of the CDR3 is 20 residues. The CDR3 region is CASSRRQGARGVKVLAEAFF. The CDR3 nucleotides read TGTGCCAGCAGTAGGAGACAGGGGGCGCGTGGGGTTAAGGTTTTGGCTGAAGCTTTCTTT.

The chain joins TRBV4-1 to TRBJ1-1; D gene uncertain. CDR3 length: 14 residues. From germline, CDR1 is MGHRA and CDR2 YSYEKL. Trimming took off 1 base at V and 1 base at J, with 7 bases between the two ends. The CDR3 sequence is CASSQGGGNTEAFF. In nucleotides, the CDR3 is TGCGCCAGCAGCCAAGGTGGAGGGAACACTGAAGCTTTCTTT.

The V call is TRBV20-1, the J call TRBJ2-1, with D unresolved. The germline gives CDR1 DFQATT, CDR2 SNEGSKA (reference sequence). Deletions cut 5 bases from V and 6 bases from J, with 8 bases between. The CDR3 length is 11 residues. The CDR3 coding sequence is TGCAGTGCTGATAGTGTCAATGAGCAGTTCTTC. It codes for CSADSVNEQFF.

The chain uses TRBV5-5 and TRBJ2-3; tentatively, D is TRBD1 (5 bases). The CDR3 extends over 14 amino acids. V lost 0 bases to trimming and J lost 3 bases, with 8 bases between them. Germline V gene sequence: CDR1 SGHKS, CDR2 YYEKEE (reference sequence). CDR3 bases: TGTGCCAGCAGCTTGGCCCGACAGACAGATACGCAGTATTTT. Translated: CASSLARQTDTQYF.

CDR3 sequence: CASSKARDRLKAGDGYTF. As DNA, the CDR3 is TGTGCCAGCAGCAAAGCGCGGGACAGGTTAAAGGCCGGCGATGGCTACACCTTC. This chain links TRBV21-1 with TRBJ1-2; the tabulated D call, TRBD1, remains unverified against the DNA. TRBV21-1 is a pseudogene locus. The CDR3 covers 18 residues.

V and J are TRBV28 and TRBJ2-1, with D possibly matching TRBD1 (5 bases). This CDR3 spans 19 amino acids. Germline CDR1 is MDHEN and CDR2 is SYDVKM. The V end lost 3 bases, the J end lost 0 bases, and 21 bases lay between the germline ends. CDR3 sequence reads: CASSLSGQGSLSSYNEQFF. The DNA for the CDR3 is TGTGCCAGCAGTTTGAGTGGACAAGGTTCTCTCAGCTCCTACAATGAGCAGTTCTTC. Combining the CDR3 with reference TRBV28 and TRBJ2-1 gives the whole variable domain DVKVTQSSRYLVKRTGEKVFLECVQDMDHENMFWYRQDPGLGLRLIYFSYDVKMKEKGDIPEGYSVSREKKERFSLILESASTNQTSMYLCASSLSGQGSLSSYNEQFFGPGTRLTVL.

A remark on this clone: A junction boundary mismatches the germline segment, possibly from a read error. V and J are TRBV6-1 and TRBJ1-2; TRBD1 matches 9 bases. The CDR3 consists of 15 residues. CDR1 and CDR2 (germline): MNHNS, SASEGT. CDR3 bases: TGTGCCAGCAGCGAAGGACAGGGGATTAGCTATGGCTACACCTTC. As protein: CASSEGQGISYGYTF.

This clone has a single count. The chain is built from TRBV7-2 and TRBJ2-6, with unresolved D. This CDR3 contains 15 residues. Germline CDR1 is SGHTA and CDR2 is FQGNSA. Trimming took off 3 bases at V and 0 bases at J, with 6 bases between the two ends. Written as DNA, the CDR3 is TGTGCCAGCAGCTTCTCGGGCTCTGGGGCCAACGTCCTGACTTTC. This translates into CASSFSGSGANVLTF.

This chain uses TRBV30 with TRBJ1-2, with a weak D call TRBD1 (6 bases). Germline V gene sequence: CDR1 GTSNPN, CDR2 SVGIG (reference sequence). V lost 4 bases and J 7 bases, leaving 13 bases between the germline ends. This CDR3 region has 12 residues. The CDR3 here is CAWTRGGGGYTF. In DNA, the CDR3 is TGTGCCTGGACAAGGGGGGGAGGTGGCTACACCTTC. Filled out from reference TRBV30 and TRBJ1-2, the complete variable domain reads SQTIHQWPATLVQPVGSPLSLECTVEGTSNPNLYWYRQAAGRGLQLLFYSVGIGQISSEVPQNLSASRPQDRQFILSSKKLLLSDSGFYLCAWTRGGGGYTFGSGTRLTVV.

The rearrangement joins TRBV28 to TRBJ2-2; no clear D. The CDR3 is made up of 12 amino acids. Germline-derived CDR1 and CDR2 are MDHEN and SYDVKM. V was clipped by 5 bases and J by 2 bases, with 3 bases between them. CDR3 in DNA: TGTGCCAGCAGTCTAAACACCGGGGAGCTGTTTTTT. Translating gives CASSLNTGELFF.

The gene calls are TRBV27 and TRBJ2-4; 8 bases line up with TRBD2. Germline assignment: CDR1 MNHEY and CDR2 SMNVEV (reference sequence). Trimming cost V 5 bases and J 6 bases; bases outside gene matches: 6. The CDR3 contains 14 residues. The chain's CDR3 is CASSITSGLNIQYF. CDR3 DNA sequence: TGTGCCAGCAGTATTACTAGCGGCCTAAACATTCAGTACTTC.

The V gene is TRBV5-1, the J gene TRBJ2-1; D remains ambiguous. Trimming removed 0 bases at V and 5 bases at J, with 12 bases between. Germline CDR1 is SGHRS and CDR2 is YFSETQ. The CDR3 has 15 amino acids. Here the CDR3 DNA reads TGCGCCAGCAGCTTGGCCGGAGCCCCCCACAATGAGCAGTTCTTC. The encoded protein is CASSLAGAPHNEQFF. Full variable domain (missing parts from reference TRBV5-1 and TRBJ2-1): KAGVTQTPRYLIKTRGQQVTLSCSPISGHRSVSWYQQTPGQGLQFLFEYFSETQRNKGNFPGRFSGRQFSNSRSEMNVSTLELGDSALYLCASSLAGAPHNEQFFGPGTRLTVL.

This chain joins TRBV19 and TRBJ1-2; a possible D gene is TRBD1 (6 bases). V was cut by 10 bases and J by 4 bases, with 16 bases left in between. Germline assignment: CDR1 LNHDA and CDR2 SQIVND (reference sequence). The CDR3 extends over 13 amino acids. This CDR3 is CATSGGGTYGYTF. The CDR3 region has the DNA TGTGCCACCTCGGGAGGGGGAACCTATGGCTACACCTTC.

The genes are TRBV19 and TRBJ1-1; D is perhaps TRBD1 (6 bases). Germline CDR1 is LNHDA and CDR2 is SQIVND (reference sequence). The CDR3 length is 16 residues. The germline V and J ends were trimmed by 6 bases and 4 bases, with 21 bases remaining between them. The CDR3 DNA reads TGTGCCAGTAGCTCCAATTTACAGGGCGCGAGCACTGAAGCTTTCTTT. Its protein product is CASSSNLQGASTEAFF.

The chain recombines TRBV19 with TRBJ1-5, with 7 positions matching TRBD1. CDR1 LNHDA and CDR2 SQIVND come from the germline V gene (reference sequence). Losses at the gene ends were 7 bases for V and 1 base for J; bases not matched to a gene: 7. The CDR3 has 15 residues. CDR3 in amino acids: CASTLEGGSNQPQHF. The DNA for the CDR3 is TGTGCCAGTACCTTAGAAGGGGGCAGCAATCAGCCCCAGCATTTT. Based on the CDR3 plus reference TRBV19 and TRBJ1-5, the full variable domain is DGGITQSPKYLFRKEGQNVTLSCEQNLNHDAMYWYRQDPGQGLRLIYYSQIVNDFQKGDIAEGYSVSREKKESFPLTVTSAQKNPTAFYLCASTLEGGSNQPQHFGDGTRLSIL.

The CDR3 sequence is CASSLSGSETQYF. CDR3 DNA: TGTGCCAGCTCACTTTCCGGGAGTGAGACCCAGTACTTC. The chain joins TRBV18 to TRBJ2-5, with a possible D match to TRBD2 (6 bases). From germline, CDR1 is KGHSH and CDR2 LQKENI. The CDR3 consists of 13 residues. Deletions cut 4 bases from V and 5 bases from J, with 11 bases between.

This clone was found a few times. V is TRBV20-1 and J is TRBJ2-7, with 7 bases identical to TRBD1. Germline V gene data show CDR1 as DFQATT and CDR2 as SNEGSKA (reference sequence). The CDR3 runs 13 residues. The V segment lost 3 bases and the J segment 2 bases; nucleotides outside the gene matches: 4. Written as DNA, the CDR3 is TGCAGTGCTAGTAGGGGGCTAGCCTACGAGCAGTACTTC. This sequence encodes CSASRGLAYEQYF.

The V gene is TRBV19, the J gene TRBJ1-1; tentative D call: TRBD1 (6 bases). The CDR3 consists of 15 residues. V dropped 4 bases and J dropped 4 bases, with 16 bases sitting between them. CDR1 and CDR2 from the germline V gene are LNHDA and SQIVND (reference sequence). CDR3 DNA: TGTGCCAGTAGTAGCCTACAGGGTTGGATCACTGAAGCTTTCTTT. It translates to CASSSLQGWITEAFF.

This clone has only a few counts. The chain uses TRBV5-1 and TRBJ1-2; tentative D call: TRBD1 (5 bases). V dropped 0 bases and J dropped 4 bases, with 13 bases sitting between them. Germline V lookup: CDR1 SGHRS, CDR2 YFSETQ. This CDR3 comprises 15 residues. CDR3 loop: CASSLAGDGAYGYTF. For the CDR3, the DNA is TGCGCCAGCAGCTTGGCGGGCGATGGGGCCTATGGCTACACCTTC.

The rearrangement joins TRBV11-3 to TRBJ1-1; D might be TRBD1 (6 bases). The CDR3 has 13 residues. Germline assignment: CDR1 SGHNT and CDR2 YENEEA. V was clipped by 5 bases and J by 3 bases, with 10 bases between them. CDR3 amino acids: CASSRYRDTEAFF. CDR3 sequence (DNA): TGTGCCAGCAGCCGCTACAGGGACACTGAAGCTTTCTTT.